Reported below is one T cell receptor beta chain. Its antigen is currently unknown. The data originate from a study of cytomegalovirus exposure and HLA in healthy donors. Study results and caveats: As was reported, the classifier diagnosed cytomegalovirus status with high specificity and sensitivity. Another analysis was done later, and it associated 17,000 or so TCR beta sequences with HLA alleles at 0.05 false discovery rate. Segments of the TCR beta V type were, in most cases, productive about 90% or about 30% of the time in an earlier analysis.

It was with 60 Vbeta and 13 Jbeta primers that the PCR ran. The data were produced by immunoSEQ multiplex PCR, yet TCRdb's version contains in-frame clones alone and is incomplete. The sample contains tens of thousands of clones, just under 80% of which appear only once. V shed 8 bases, J shed 4 bases, and the junction held 8 bases outside the gene matches. The CDR3 runs 16 residues. Looked up from germline, CDR1 is MDHEN and CDR2 is SYDVKM. The rearrangement uses TRBV28 and TRBJ2-5, with 15 bases aligning to TRBD2. This TCR came from a male donor in good health and CMV-seropositive. Sample: PBMCs. The CDR3: CASAGWTSGRGETQYF. The CDR3 region has the DNA TGTGCCAGCGCGGGATGGACTAGCGGGAGGGGAGAGACCCAGTACTTC.